Presented here are 32 T cell receptor beta chains from one specimen sequenced in a study of cytomegalovirus exposure and HLA in healthy donors. Both 60 Vbeta primers and 13 Jbeta primers went into the PCR. The repertoire was sequenced with immunoSEQ multiplex PCR; TCRdb's copy has only in-frame clones and lacks some. The clone table shows roughly 120,000 clones, with the ten largest holding around 2.2%. The sequencing sample was made of PBMCs. The receptors were sampled from a man aged 40-55 years in good health and CMV-seronegative.

The rearrangement links TRBV11-3 to TRBJ2-1, with 13 nucleotides matching TRBD2. This CDR3 is built from 16 residues. V gave up 4 bases and J gave up 7 bases; unmatched junction bases: 7. From germline, CDR1 is SGHNT and CDR2 YENEEA. CDR3: CASSYTSGRAENEQFF. CDR3 nucleotides: TGTGCCAGCAGCTATACTAGCGGGAGGGCCGAAAATGAGCAGTTCTTC.

The CDR3 here is CAWRDRGHEKLFF. In DNA, the CDR3 is TGTGCCTGGAGAGACAGGGGGCATGAAAAACTGTTTTTT. The J gene is TRBJ1-4, the V gene TRBV30; 10 bases agree with TRBD1. The CDR3 length is 13 residues. Germline V lookup: CDR1 GTSNPN, CDR2 SVGIG (reference sequence). The V and J ends lost 3 bases and 6 bases, in that order; junction bases with no gene match: 1.

The CDR3 coding sequence is TGCGCCAGCAGGACAGAAGCACAAGAGACCCAGTACTTC. Its translation: CASRTEAQETQYF. This chain uses TRBV5-1 with TRBJ2-5; possible D gene TRBD1, 5 bases. Germline assignment: CDR1 SGHRS and CDR2 YFSETQ. This CDR3 spans 13 amino acids. The ends were cut back, 5 bases at V and 2 bases at J, with 10 bases in the middle. Combining the CDR3 with reference TRBV5-1 and TRBJ2-5 gives the whole variable domain KAGVTQTPRYLIKTRGQQVTLSCSPISGHRSVSWYQQTPGQGLQFLFEYFSETQRNKGNFPGRFSGRQFSNSRSEMNVSTLELGDSALYLCASRTEAQETQYFGPGTRLLVL.

The chain employs TRBV10-3 and TRBJ2-7, with 8 positions matching TRBD2. This CDR3 is built from 15 residues. After removal of 6 bases from V and 2 bases from J, the junction contained 9 bases not matched to a gene. CDR1 is ENHRY, CDR2 SYGVKD, per germline. The CDR3 nucleotides read TGTGCCATCAGACCGAGCGGGAGCGGGGCCTACGAGCAGTACTTC. Its translation is CAIRPSGSGAYEQYF.

The rearrangement uses TRBV19 and TRBJ1-5; TRBD1 matches at 9 bases. This CDR3 region has 15 residues. Trimming cost V 5 bases and J 6 bases; bases outside gene matches: 8. Germline V gene lookup returns CDR1 LNHDA and CDR2 SQIVND (reference sequence). CDR3 nucleotides: TGTGCCAGTAGTCCCGGGACAGGGTTCGGTCAGCCCCAGCATTTT. This codes for CASSPGTGFGQPQHF.

This chain links TRBV27 with TRBJ1-3, with no clear D. The V and J ends lost 4 bases and 4 bases respectively, with 8 bases between them. The CDR3 has 13 residues. Germline V gives CDR1 MNHEY, CDR2 SMNVEV (reference sequence). CDR3 sequence reads: CASSSGRGNTIYF. The CDR3 nucleotides read TGTGCCAGCAGTTCGGGGAGAGGAAACACCATATATTTT.

The chain couples TRBV19 to TRBJ2-7; 11 bases map to TRBD2. Trimming cost V 3 bases and J 2 bases; bases outside gene matches: 12. The CDR3 sequence is 18 residues long. Germline V gives CDR1 LNHDA, CDR2 SQIVND (reference sequence). CDR3 sequence: CASSISSGRSAGAYEQYF. CDR3 DNA: TGTGCCAGTAGTATCTCTAGCGGGAGGTCCGCCGGGGCCTACGAGCAGTACTTC.

A note on this clone: One end of the junction does not line up with germline, which may come from a read error. The sample has other DNA sequences that encode this CDR3 too. The rearrangement uses TRBV12-5 and TRBJ2-1, with D possibly matching TRBD2 (5 bases). The CDR3 extends over 18 amino acids. Germline CDR1 reads LGHNT; CDR2 reads FRNRAP. The CDR3 is CASGLVRTGREQRNEQFF. The CDR3 DNA is TGCGCTAGTGGTTTGGTCCGAACGGGAAGGGAGCAGCGGAATGAGCAGTTCTTC.

The chain combines TRBV6-5 with TRBJ1-4, with unresolved D. CDR3 length: 14 amino acids. Germline values: CDR1 MNHEY, CDR2 SVGAGI. Trimming took 4 bases from V and 0 from J, leaving 6 bases between them. CDR3 nucleotide sequence: TGTGCCAGCAGTTTCCGGTCAACTAATGAAAAACTGTTTTTT. Translation: CASSFRSTNEKLFF.

The chain has TRBV7-8 and TRBJ1-1; D perhaps matches TRBD1 (5 bases). V shed 1 base and J shed 2 bases, with 8 bases lying between them. The CDR3 spans 14 residues. From germline, CDR1 is SGHVS and CDR2 FQNEAQ. The CDR3 coding sequence is TGTGCCAGCAGCTTAGAACAGGCCAACACTGAAGCTTTCTTT. This sequence encodes CASSLEQANTEAFF. The whole variable domain, filled in from reference TRBV7-8 and TRBJ1-1, reads GAGVSQSPRYKVAKRGQDVALRCDPISGHVSLFWYQQALGQGPEFLTYFQNEAQLDKSGLPSDRFFAERPEGSVSTLKIQRTQQEDSAVYLCASSLEQANTEAFFGQGTRLTVV.

The chain links TRBV5-6 to TRBJ2-7; perhaps TRBD2 as D (5 bases). Trimming left V 1 base short and J 2 bases short, with 10 bases between. The CDR3 totals 14 residues. CDR1 and CDR2 from the germline V gene are SGHDT and YYEEEE. The CDR3 region is CASSLFRGTYEQYF. CDR3 sequence (DNA): TGTGCCAGCAGCTTGTTCCGGGGTACCTACGAGCAGTACTTC.

The J gene is TRBJ1-1, the V gene TRBV30, with TRBD1 as a possible D gene (5 bases). There are 16 residues in the CDR3. The germline V gene encodes CDR1 GTSNPN and CDR2 SVGIG (reference sequence). The V end was cut by 1 base, the J end by 4 bases, with 19 bases between. The CDR3 region is CAWSGSPTGWGTEAFF. The CDR3 region has the DNA TGTGCCTGGAGTGGAAGCCCAACAGGTTGGGGCACTGAAGCTTTCTTT.

CDR3 residues: CASSGGLAGHINEQFF. The CDR3 DNA sequence: TGCGCCAGCAGCGGGGGACTAGCGGGCCACATCAATGAGCAGTTCTTC. This chain joins TRBV5-1 and TRBJ2-1; 12 positions match TRBD2. V lost 4 bases, J lost 6 bases, and 8 bases stayed unmatched. The CDR3 runs to 16 residues. CDR1 and CDR2 from the germline V gene are SGHRS and YFSETQ.

The CDR3 here is CASSLGQKINYGYTF. The CDR3 region has the DNA TGTGCCAGCAGCTTAGGGCAGAAAATTAACTATGGCTACACCTTC. The gene calls are TRBV13 and TRBJ1-2; D not certain. Between the trimmed V and J ends, which lost 0 bases and 1 base, there was a span of 9 bases. The CDR3 runs to 15 residues. Germline loops: CDR1 PRHDT, CDR2 FYEKMQ (reference sequence).

The chain couples TRBV2 to TRBJ1-5; TRBD1 is a possible D gene (5 bases). Germline CDR1 reads SNHLY; CDR2 reads FYNNEI. V lost 1 base and J 6 bases, leaving 10 bases between the germline ends. The CDR3 extends over 14 amino acids. The CDR3 DNA follows: TGTGCCAGCAGTGAAGGGGGGGTCGGTCAGCCCCAGCATTTT. Protein sequence: CASSEGGVGQPQHF.

The CDR3 region has the DNA TGCGCCAGCAGCTTCGGACAGGCTGGGGGAGAGACCCAGTACTTC. As protein: CASSFGQAGGETQYF. The chain uses TRBV5-1 and TRBJ2-5, with 7 bases that match TRBD1. This CDR3 is 15 amino acids long. Germline V lookup: CDR1 SGHRS, CDR2 YFSETQ. V was pared by 2 bases and J by 4 bases, with 8 bases of the junction left unmatched. The variable domain in full, with the rest retrieved from reference TRBV5-1 and TRBJ2-5, is KAGVTQTPRYLIKTRGQQVTLSCSPISGHRSVSWYQQTPGQGLQFLFEYFSETQRNKGNFPGRFSGRQFSNSRSEMNVSTLELGDSALYLCASSFGQAGGETQYFGPGTRLLVL.

About this clone: At one boundary the junction diverges from the germline segment, which might be a read error. The rearrangement uses TRBV5-6 and TRBJ2-7; TRBD2 is a possible D gene (5 bases). The germline gives CDR1 SGHDT, CDR2 YYEEEE. This CDR3 is 10 amino acids long. In DNA, the CDR3 is TGTGCCAGCAGCCCGACATCCGGGATCTTC. Its protein product is CASSPTSGIF.

The gene calls are TRBV5-1 and TRBJ1-1; TRBD1 matches 9 bases. V lost 3 bases, J lost 4 bases, and 7 bases stayed unmatched. Germline V gene sequence: CDR1 SGHRS, CDR2 YFSETQ. The CDR3 covers 15 residues. CDR3 protein: CASSYSGQGGTEAFF. The CDR3, as DNA: TGCGCCAGCAGCTACTCGGGACAGGGAGGCACTGAAGCTTTCTTT.

The chain has TRBV11-2 and TRBJ2-6; TRBD2 aligns across 11 bases. The CDR3 covers 19 residues. Germline CDR1 SGHAT, CDR2 FQNNGV. The trim removed 4 bases at V and 2 bases at J, leaving 10 bases unmatched. CDR3 sequence: CASSSSPRLAGPGANVLTF. The CDR3 DNA follows: TGTGCCAGCAGCTCCTCGCCCAGACTAGCGGGACCTGGGGCCAACGTCCTGACTTTC.

This sequence joins TRBV7-3 and TRBJ1-3, with 8 bases identical to TRBD1. The CDR3 spans 18 residues. Looked up from germline, CDR1 is SGHTA and CDR2 is FQGTGA. The ends lost 0 bases at V and 0 bases at J; junction bases unmatched: 7. CDR3: CASSLTSGQANSGNTIYF. The CDR3 nucleotides read TGTGCCAGCAGCTTAACTTCGGGACAGGCTAACTCTGGAAACACCATATATTTT.

The V and J genes are TRBV7-9 and TRBJ2-3; D is perhaps TRBD1 (5 bases). V dropped 4 bases and J dropped 0 bases, with 11 bases sitting between them. The germline V gene encodes CDR1 SEHNR and CDR2 FQNEAQ (reference sequence). The CDR3 extends over 15 amino acids. CDR3 loop: CASSSWGDSTDTQYF. The CDR3 DNA reads as TGTGCCAGCAGCTCATGGGGCGATAGCACAGATACGCAGTATTTT.

This rearrangement joins TRBV7-9 to TRBJ2-5, with D perhaps TRBD2 (6 bases). Germline assignment: CDR1 SEHNR and CDR2 FQNEAQ (reference sequence). The V gene lost 5 bases and the J gene lost 10 bases, with 23 bases spanning the gap. The CDR3 is made up of 15 amino acids. The CDR3 region is CASSPPRRDTDNQYF. CDR3 in DNA: TGTGCCAGCAGCCCGCCGAGGCGGGATACCGACAACCAGTACTTC. Drawing the rest from reference TRBV7-9 and TRBJ2-5, the complete variable domain is DTGVSQNPRHKITKRGQNVTFRCDPISEHNRLYWYRQTLGQGPEFLTYFQNEAQLEKSRLLSDRFSAERPKGSFSTLEIQRTEQGDSAMYLCASSPPRRDTDNQYFGPGTRLLVL.

The V gene is TRBV29-1, the J gene TRBJ2-5; 9 bases fit TRBD2. The CDR3 is made up of 15 amino acids. The germline V gene encodes CDR1 SQVTM and CDR2 ANQGSEA. V was pared by 4 bases and J by 5 bases, with 11 bases of the junction left unmatched. Written as DNA, the CDR3 is TGCAGCGTTGGCGGCGGGAGGGCCTTTGGGGAGACCCAGTACTTC. Amino acids: CSVGGGRAFGETQYF.

This rearrangement joins TRBV5-1 to TRBJ2-1; 7 bases are shared with TRBD2. V gave up 5 bases and J gave up 6 bases; unmatched junction bases: 11. Germline CDR1 SGHRS, CDR2 YFSETQ. The CDR3 has 15 residues. CDR3 nucleotides: TGCGCCAGCAGAACTGCGGGAGTCCCCATCAATGAGCAGTTCTTC. This codes for CASRTAGVPINEQFF.

CDR3 amino acids: CSVRGTDQETQYF. CDR3 nucleotide sequence: TGCAGCGTCAGGGGAACAGACCAAGAGACCCAGTACTTC. The chain carries TRBV29-1 and TRBJ2-5, with D perhaps matching TRBD1 (6 bases). There are 13 residues in the CDR3. CDR1 SQVTM and CDR2 ANQGSEA come from the germline V gene. Trimming cost V 6 bases and J 0 bases, with 11 bases left between them.

V is TRBV14 and J is TRBJ2-1; 8 nucleotides align to TRBD1. V trimming: 3 bases; J trimming: 0 bases; junction bases outside the gene matches: 4. Germline CDR1 is SGHDN and CDR2 is FVKESK. The CDR3 is made up of 16 amino acids. CDR3: CASSHHTGGSYNEQFF. For the CDR3, the DNA is TGTGCCAGCAGCCACCATACAGGGGGCTCCTACAATGAGCAGTTCTTC.

V is TRBV7-6 and J is TRBJ2-7; D might be TRBD2 (6 bases). Per the germline V gene, CDR1 is SGHVS and CDR2 is FNYEAQ. The V end lost 5 bases, the J end lost 0 bases, and 11 bases lay between the germline ends. This CDR3 comprises 14 residues. This CDR3 is CASSPRTNSYEQYF. The CDR3 region has the DNA TGTGCCAGCAGCCCCAGGACTAACTCCTACGAGCAGTACTTC. Supplemented by reference TRBV7-6 and TRBJ2-7, the full variable domain reads GAGVSQSPRYKVTKRGQDVALRCDPISGHVSLYWYRQALGQGPEFLTYFNYEAQQDKSGLPNDRFSAERPEGSISTLTIQRTEQRDSAMYRCASSPRTNSYEQYFGPGTRLTVT.

The gene calls are TRBV7-9 and TRBJ2-2; tentatively, D is TRBD1 (6 bases). This CDR3 spans 16 amino acids. The V end was cut by 7 bases, the J end by 0 bases, with 15 bases between. CDR1 and CDR2 from the germline V gene are SEHNR and FQNEAQ (reference sequence). The CDR3 here is CASNFWTVANTGELFF. CDR3 sequence (DNA): TGTGCCAGCAACTTCTGGACAGTTGCGAACACCGGGGAGCTGTTTTTT.

The chain has TRBV5-1 and TRBJ1-1; D possibly corresponds to TRBD1 (5 bases). The V end lost 0 bases, the J end lost 3 bases, and 18 bases lay between the germline ends. Per germline, CDR1 SGHRS and CDR2 YFSETQ. This CDR3 region has 17 residues. The CDR3 sequence: CASSLGFSVKGDTEAFF. The CDR3, as DNA: TGCGCCAGCAGCTTGGGCTTTTCGGTTAAAGGGGACACTGAAGCTTTCTTT.

This chain links TRBV7-2 with TRBJ1-5, with D unclear. Germline V gene sequence: CDR1 SGHTA, CDR2 FQGNSA. Trimming took 4 bases from V and 5 from J, leaving 9 bases between them. The CDR3 covers 13 residues. CDR3 DNA sequence: TGTGCCAGCAGCTCCAGCGTGTATCAGCCCCAGCATTTT. The encoded protein is CASSSSVYQPQHF.

The rearrangement links TRBV7-9 to TRBJ2-5, with 7 positions matching TRBD1. This CDR3 is built from 14 residues. Germline-derived CDR1 and CDR2 are SEHNR and FQNEAQ (reference sequence). Losses at the gene ends were 5 bases for V and 1 base for J; bases not matched to a gene: 4. The CDR3 loop is CASSNDRVQETQYF. The CDR3 DNA is TGTGCCAGCAGCAACGACAGGGTCCAAGAGACCCAGTACTTC.

The genes are TRBV6-1 and TRBJ2-7; TRBD2 matches 8 bases. Germline CDR1 reads MNHNS; CDR2 reads SASEGT. V was pared by 4 bases and J by 4 bases, with 9 bases of the junction left unmatched. The CDR3 length is 15 residues. CDR3 DNA sequence: TGTGCCAGCAGTGGGAGGGAGCGGGGGAAATACGAGCAGTACTTC. It encodes CASSGRERGKYEQYF.